This T cell receptor (beta chain) was found in a study of cytomegalovirus exposure and HLA in healthy donors. Study-wide findings and caveats: A later analysis linked a missense variant in DCLRE1C to the trimming of TCR beta V and J genes. As a later analysis revealed, the rate of TCR association differed by HLA locus, with DRB1 most and HLA-C fewest. Despite most TCR sequences being rare, some public TCRs occurred in many donors.

Donors in the study were healthy people who gave bone marrow. Germline CDR1 is MNHEY and CDR2 is SMNVEV (reference sequence). V trimming: 5 bases; J trimming: 0 bases; junction bases outside the gene matches: 16. There are 19 residues in the CDR3. Both 60 Vbeta primers and 13 Jbeta primers went into the PCR. The protocol was immunoSEQ multiplex PCR, while the TCRdb copy is restricted to in-frame clones and leaves out a portion. Altogether over 150,000 clones are present, around four fifths being singletons, with the ten largest covering approximately 12%. This clone has more than one count but fewer than ten. Its antigen is unknown.

This rearrangement joins TRBV27 to TRBJ2-7, with 10 bases fitting TRBD1. The sample consisted of PBMCs. This clonotype was obtained from a man aged 50-59 years in good health and CMV-seropositive. This chain's CDR3 is CASSLTGTGATTSSYEQYF. In DNA form, the CDR3 reads TGTGCCAGCAGTCTTACCGGGACAGGGGCCACCACGAGCTCCTACGAGCAGTACTTC.